A selection of T cell receptor beta chains follows, all from one sample in a study of OX40 agonist ivuxolimab in advanced cancers. Only in-frame clones appear in the TCRdb table, and some are missing; sequencing was by immunoSEQ multiplex PCR. This sample has approximately 49,000 clones, with approximately 84% found just once. The sequences come from CD4+ or CD8+ T cells sorted from blood, collected in a trial of the OX40 agonist ivuxolimab. The receptor set was obtained from an adult with an advanced solid tumor such as melanoma, head and neck, liver or kidney cancer. Both conserved end residues are part of each CDR3. D genes are given only for firm matches. The size field is filled for only some rows; it gives once, few, many or a size class.

DNA,CDR3,J,V,D,size
TGTGCCAGAAGTTCTGAACCCACCAGAAACACCGGGGAGCTGTTTTTT,CARSSEPTRNTGELFF,TRBJ2-2,TRBV19,-,-
TGTGCCAGCAGCCCCCCCGGGGAGCTGTTTTTT,CASSPPGELFF,TRBJ2-2,TRBV11-1,-,-
TGTGCCTGGAGTGGAGGGCCACACAGAGGGAATTCACCCCTCCACTTT,CAWSGGPHRGNSPLHF,TRBJ1-6,TRBV30,-,-
TGTGCCAGCAGTCTACTCGTGAACGTCACCCGCTATGGCTACACCTTC,CASSLLVNVTRYGYTF,TRBJ1-2,TRBV28,-,once
TGTGCCAGCAGCCCAAGGGAAAAACAGGGAGGGAACACTGAAGCTTTCTTT,CASSPREKQGGNTEAFF,TRBJ1-1,TRBV5-4,-,-
TGCAGCGTTGGCTTGGGGACAGATACGCAGTATTTT,CSVGLGTDTQYF,TRBJ2-3,TRBV29-1,-,-
TGCGCCAGCAGCGTAGAGGGGTCACAACTGTTTTTT,CASSVEGSQLFF,TRBJ1-4,TRBV5-1,-,-
TGTGCCAGCAGCTTAGCGACACCCGGTGGGGGCTACACCTTC,CASSLATPGGGYTF,TRBJ1-2,TRBV7-9,-,-
TGTGCCAGCAGCTTGACCCACCGGGAGCGGGAGACCCAGTACTTC,CASSLTHRERETQYF,TRBJ2-5,TRBV7-9,-,-
TGTGCCAGCAGCTTAGAAGAGGGGGGGGCTCCCGGTACGCAGTATTTT,CASSLEEGGAPGTQYF,TRBJ2-3,TRBV13,-,-
TGCGCCAGCAGCTTGGGTAGTTACAATGAGCAGTTCTTC,CASSLGSYNEQFF,TRBJ2-1,TRBV5-1,-,once
TGTGCCAGCAGCCCGGACAGGTGGGGGACCAAAAACATTCAGTACTTC,CASSPDRWGTKNIQYF,TRBJ2-4,TRBV5-6,TRBD1,-
TGTGCCAGCAGCTTAGTTACCGGCTCTGGAAACACCATATATTTT,CASSLVTGSGNTIYF,TRBJ1-3,TRBV7-2,-,few
TGTGCCAGCAGCTTTAGGGGAGGCGGTCCGGATACGCAGTATTTT,CASSFRGGGPDTQYF,TRBJ2-3,TRBV5-4,-,-
TGCGCCAGCAGCCCTCAAGCAGGTTTGTCGACCGGGGAGCTGTTTTTT,CASSPQAGLSTGELFF,TRBJ2-2,TRBV4-3,-,-
TGTGCCAGCTCAGTAATAGGACAGTTATCCAGGGCGGGCAATCAGCCCCAGCATTTT,CASSVIGQLSRAGNQPQHF,TRBJ1-5,TRBV18,-,-
TGTGCCAGCAGCTTAGATCACGGGAGAGCCGGAGATACGCAGTATTTT,CASSLDHGRAGDTQYF,TRBJ2-3,TRBV7-2,-,-
TGTGCCAGCAGCACCTCTAGGTCGGGCACCGGGGAGCTGTTTTTT,CASSTSRSGTGELFF,TRBJ2-2,TRBV11-2,-,-
TGTGCCAGCAGTGAAGTGAGGACAGGGGGCGCCGAGCAGTACTTC,CASSEVRTGGAEQYF,TRBJ2-7,TRBV2,TRBD1,-
TGTGCCGGTACAGGGTACGAAAACTATGGCTACACCTTC,CAGTGYENYGYTF,TRBJ1-2,TRBV30,-,-
TGTGCCAGCAGTAATTATCAGCCCCAGCATTTT,CASSNYQPQHF,TRBJ1-5,TRBV6-6,-,once
TGTGCCAGCAGTCCAGGACAGGGCCGAAACATTCAGTACTTC,CASSPGQGRNIQYF,TRBJ2-4,TRBV6-6,TRBD1,-
TGTGCCTGGAGTGTGCGAACGGGGAGGGCAGATACGCAGTATTTT,CAWSVRTGRADTQYF,TRBJ2-3,TRBV30,TRBD2,-
TGTGCCAGCAGTTTATCTGTAGCGGGGGGGCCTCGGGATACGCAGTATTTT,CASSLSVAGGPRDTQYF,TRBJ2-3,TRBV28,TRBD2,-
TGTGCCAGCAGCTCGACAGGGGGCGGCTCTGGGGCCAACGTCCTGACTTTC,CASSSTGGGSGANVLTF,TRBJ2-6,TRBV11-1,TRBD1,few
TGCAGCGTTGTAGTAGGGGAGGCCCAGTACTTC,CSVVVGEAQYF,TRBJ2-5,TRBV29-1,-,once
TGTGCCAGCAGCGTAGGGGGGACTAGTTCCGGGGAGCTGTTTTTT,CASSVGGTSSGELFF,TRBJ2-2,TRBV9,TRBD2,-
TGTGCCACCGACCCGGTGGGGGGGGGCGGCGGTGAAGCTTTCTTT,CATDPVGGGGGEAFF,TRBJ1-1,TRBV28,-,-
TGTGCCAGCAGTAGACAGGGGAATGGAATAGCTTTCTTT,CASSRQGNGIAFF,TRBJ1-1,TRBV7-2,TRBD1,-
TGTGCCAGCAGCTCGGGGGTTAAGAACACTGAAGCTTTCTTT,CASSSGVKNTEAFF,TRBJ1-1,TRBV7-8,-,few
TGTGCCAGCAGCTCGGGACAGGGGGCCACCGGGGAGCTGTTTTTT,CASSSGQGATGELFF,TRBJ2-2,TRBV5-4,TRBD1,-
TGCGCCAGCAGTCGAGGGGGGGTGAACACTGAAGCTTTCTTT,CASSRGGVNTEAFF,TRBJ1-1,TRBV5-1,-,-
TGTGCCAGCAAGGTCCCTCCTAGCGGGAGCTACGAGCAGTACTTC,CASKVPPSGSYEQYF,TRBJ2-7,TRBV2,TRBD2,-
TGTGCCAGCAGCTTGGCCCCGGGCTCCTACGAGCAGTACTTC,CASSLAPGSYEQYF,TRBJ2-7,TRBV5-4,-,-
TGTGCCTGGAGCGGGGGAAACACCATATATTTT,CAWSGGNTIYF,TRBJ1-3,TRBV30,-,few
TGTGCCAGCAACAGCGGGTCATGGCGTGAGCAGTTCTTC,CASNSGSWREQFF,TRBJ2-1,TRBV2,-,-
TGTGCCAGCAGCTTACGGGCTCCGGGGGCCAACGTCCTGACTTTC,CASSLRAPGANVLTF,TRBJ2-6,TRBV7-8,-,-
TGTGCCAGTAGAGGGGACAGGAGTCCCTACGAGCAGTACTTC,CASRGDRSPYEQYF,TRBJ2-7,TRBV19,TRBD1,once
TGTGCCAGCAGCTTGGGCAGGGGGAACACTGAAGCTTTCTTT,CASSLGRGNTEAFF,TRBJ1-1,TRBV7-3,-,-
TGTGCCAGCAGCTTAGATATCTGGGAGGCTGAAGCTTTCTTT,CASSLDIWEAEAFF,TRBJ1-1,TRBV7-9,-,-
TGTGCCAGCAGCTTAGAGGGACCGGGCGCCTACGAGCAGTACTTC,CASSLEGPGAYEQYF,TRBJ2-7,TRBV11-2,-,-
TGTGCCAGCAGCTTCCAAGCCTCGAACCGGGAGCAGTACTTC,CASSFQASNREQYF,TRBJ2-7,TRBV7-8,-,-
TGTGCCAGCAAACGATTCCCTCTCGGTGAGCAGTTCTTC,CASKRFPLGEQFF,TRBJ2-1,TRBV7-2,-,-
TGTGCCAGCAGCTTAGGGGCTAGAGGCACAGATACGCAGTATTTT,CASSLGARGTDTQYF,TRBJ2-3,TRBV7-6,-,-
TGTGCCATCACACCGGGACTAGCGGGAAACACAGATACGCAGTATTTT,CAITPGLAGNTDTQYF,TRBJ2-3,TRBV10-3,TRBD2,-
TGTGCCAGCTCATCGAGGACGGGTCAGCCCCAGCATTTT,CASSSRTGQPQHF,TRBJ1-5,TRBV18,-,few
TGTGCCAGCAGTTTATCGCGGGGGGTGAAGGAGACCCAGTACTTC,CASSLSRGVKETQYF,TRBJ2-5,TRBV27,TRBD2,-
TGTGCCACCATGGACGGTGGCCGAAAAGAGACCCAGTACTTC,CATMDGGRKETQYF,TRBJ2-5,TRBV19,-,-
TGTGCCAGCGCTCGGGGGTCCCAGACCTACGAGCAGTACTTC,CASARGSQTYEQYF,TRBJ2-7,TRBV18,-,-
TGTGCCAGCAATTCCCCCCCAGGGTCGACCGGGGAGCTGTTTTTT,CASNSPPGSTGELFF,TRBJ2-2,TRBV28,-,-
TGTGCCAGTAGGGGCCTCTTAACGGTAGCCAAAAACATTCAGTACTTC,CASRGLLTVAKNIQYF,TRBJ2-4,TRBV19,-,-
TGTGCCAGCAGGCGAACTGGCACGGGAGAGCAGTACTTC,CASRRTGTGEQYF,TRBJ2-5,TRBV5-8,-,-
TGTGCCAGCAGCTTTACCGGGAGCTACGACAATGAGCAGTTCTTC,CASSFTGSYDNEQFF,TRBJ2-1,TRBV11-2,-,-
TGTGCCAGCAGCAAGGGATTTAACACCGGGGAGCTGTTTTTT,CASSKGFNTGELFF,TRBJ2-2,TRBV7-3,-,-
TGTGCCAGCAGCAAACCGAGGCAGTCTGGGGAGCAGTTCTTC,CASSKPRQSGEQFF,TRBJ2-1,TRBV4-2,-,-
TGTGCCAGCTCACAAGTGACAGCTGGATACTACGAGCAGTACTTC,CASSQVTAGYYEQYF,TRBJ2-7,TRBV18,-,few
TGTGCCAGCTCACCACAGGCTGGGACGAACATTCAGTACTTC,CASSPQAGTNIQYF,TRBJ2-4,TRBV18,-,-
TGTGCCAGCTCAGAGGGACAGAACACTGAAGCTTTCTTT,CASSEGQNTEAFF,TRBJ1-1,TRBV18,-,-